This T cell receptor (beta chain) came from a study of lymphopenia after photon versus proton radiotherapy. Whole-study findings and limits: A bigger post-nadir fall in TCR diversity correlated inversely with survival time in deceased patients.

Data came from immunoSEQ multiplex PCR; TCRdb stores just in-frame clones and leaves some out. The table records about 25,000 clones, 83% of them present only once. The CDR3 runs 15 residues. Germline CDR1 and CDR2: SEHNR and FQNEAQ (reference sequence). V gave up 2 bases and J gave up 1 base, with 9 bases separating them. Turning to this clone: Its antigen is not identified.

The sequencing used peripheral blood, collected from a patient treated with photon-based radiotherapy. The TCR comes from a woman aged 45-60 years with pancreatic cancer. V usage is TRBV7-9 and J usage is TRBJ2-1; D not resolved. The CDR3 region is CASSLTAVSYNEQFF. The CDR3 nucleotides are TGTGCCAGCAGCTTAACTGCGGTTTCCTACAATGAGCAGTTCTTC.